This T cell receptor (beta chain) was sequenced during a study of Ad26.COV2.S vaccination and SARS-CoV-2 variants. The assay was immunoSEQ multiplex PCR, and TCRdb's table has in-frame clones only and misses some. Found here are roughly 410,000 clones, under 90% of them singletons; the top ten hold nearly 7.5%. Study results and caveats: Total responses of T cells may have been underestimated by the analyses of TCR breadth and depth.

A remark on this clone: Its specificity is unknown.

The treatment: around 19 received Ad26.COV2.S at low or high dose, single or two shots; about 5 received placebo; per-sample allocation not given. The study sampled participants on day 63 after the first vaccine or placebo injection. Built on an Ad26 vector, the vaccine expressed Wuhan-strain SARS-CoV-2 spike. The CDR3 runs 15 residues. In germline, CDR1 is LNHDA, CDR2 SQIVND (reference sequence). The receptor comes from a person between 18 and 65 years old who received the Ad26.COV2.S COVID-19 vaccine or a placebo. The rearrangement uses TRBV19 and TRBJ1-1; the match to TRBD1 covers 9 bases. The sequencing used peripheral blood, collected in a trial of Ad26.COV2.S vaccine versus placebo. The CDR3 DNA reads TGTGCTATAAGCACAGGGGGCTCCTTCGTTACTGAAGCTTTCTTT. It yields the protein CAISTGGSFVTEAFF. The full variable domain, its missing parts supplied by reference TRBV19 and TRBJ1-1, is DGGITQSPKYLFRKEGQNVTLSCEQNLNHDAMYWYRQDPGQGLRLIYYSQIVNDFQKGDIAEGYSVSREKKESFPLTVTSAQKNPTAFYLCAISTGGSFVTEAFFGQGTRLTVV.